These 20 T cell receptor beta chains were all obtained from the same sample, sequenced in a study of spatial heterogeneity in lung cancer. The time point: sample taken at primary tumor resection. The sequenced material consisted of unsorted whole RNA from tumor, nontumor lung or frozen PBMC. In TCRdb, the 5' RACE reads were re-called with MiXCR into one record per CDR3 protein. The sample shows roughly 39,000 distinct CDR3 sequences, approximately 6.8% of them seen only once. The sample consisted of PBMCs, taken at surgery. These receptors originate from a female donor with early-stage non-small cell lung cancer.

Ten or more counts support this clonotype. The chain uses TRBV25-1 and TRBJ2-7, with D perhaps matching TRBD1 (6 bases). CDR3 length equals 12 residues. CDR1 and CDR2 (germline): MGHDK, SYGVNS. Trimming shortened V by 6 bases and J by 4 bases, and 10 bases separated the two germline ends. In DNA, the CDR3 is TGTGCCAGCAGCAGGGGCGGTTACGAGCAGTACTTC. Its protein product is CASSRGGYEQYF.

This clonotype was detected only a few times. J is TRBJ1-2 and V is TRBV19; D gene uncertain. This CDR3 region has 13 residues. V gave up 3 bases and J gave up 8 bases, with 13 bases separating them. Per germline, CDR1 LNHDA and CDR2 SQIVND (reference sequence). The CDR3 reads CASSMAGYSGYTF. In DNA, the CDR3 is TGTGCCAGTAGTATGGCGGGGTATTCGGGCTACACCTTC.

This clonotype was seen a handful of times. This chain uses TRBV5-1 with TRBJ2-7; D perhaps matches TRBD1 (6 bases). Germline V lookup: CDR1 SGHRS, CDR2 YFSETQ. The CDR3 has 13 amino acids. Deletions cut 3 bases from V and 6 bases from J, with 13 bases between. The CDR3 here is CASSSQTRGEQYF. The CDR3 DNA reads TGCGCCAGCAGCTCCCAAACCAGGGGCGAGCAGTACTTC.

This clonotype was seen repeatedly, ten times or more. CDR3 amino acids: CASSLAPGQPQHF. In nucleotides, the CDR3 is TGTGCCAGCAGTTTAGCGCCAGGTCAGCCCCAGCATTTT. The chain uses TRBV12-3 or TRBV12-4 and TRBJ1-5, with D unresolved. Trimming shortened V by 0 bases and J by 6 bases, and 6 bases separated the two germline ends. The CDR3 sequence is 13 residues long.

This clonotype was seen many times. This sequence joins TRBV29-1 and TRBJ1-1; D uncertain. V was pared by 5 bases and J by 7 bases, with 8 bases between. CDR3 length: 10 amino acids. Per germline, CDR1 SQVTM and CDR2 ANQGSEA. The CDR3 protein is CSVLRHEAFF. In DNA, the CDR3 is TGCAGCGTTTTGAGGCATGAAGCTTTCTTT.

This clonotype appeared many times. The rearrangement uses TRBV4-1 and TRBJ2-3, with D unclear. V lost 5 bases, J lost 0 bases, and 9 bases lay in between. Per germline, CDR1 MGHRA and CDR2 YSYEKL. The CDR3 sequence is 14 residues long. The chain's CDR3 is CASSYSSSTDTQYF. The CDR3 DNA follows: TGCGCCAGCAGCTACTCATCTAGCACAGATACGCAGTATTTT.

This clonotype was counted many times. The rearrangement uses TRBV7-8 and TRBJ2-1; D is possibly TRBD1 or TRBD2 (5 bases each). This CDR3 region has 17 residues. V gave up 5 bases and J gave up 2 bases, with 19 bases separating them. CDR1 SGHVS and CDR2 FQNEAQ come from the germline V gene. The CDR3 sequence is CASSLLPGTVTYNEQFF. The CDR3 nucleotides read TGTGCCAGCAGCCTGTTGCCCGGGACGGTTACCTACAATGAGCAGTTCTTC.

This clonotype turned up a few times. The chain joins TRBV12-5 to TRBJ2-3; the match to TRBD2 covers 8 bases. V shed 0 bases, J shed 5 bases, and the junction held 16 bases outside the gene matches. Germline V lookup: CDR1 LGHNT, CDR2 FRNRAP. CDR3 length: 19 residues. CDR3 sequence: CASGLVRHYNGGAQDTQYF. The CDR3 coding sequence is TGTGCTAGTGGTTTGGTACGTCACTATAACGGGGGGGCCCAAGATACGCAGTATTTT.

This clonotype was found many times. The gene calls are TRBV6-4 and TRBJ1-5, with D perhaps matching TRBD1 (5 bases). Germline CDR1 reads MRHNA; CDR2 reads SNTAGT. The CDR3 is made up of 15 amino acids. The V end was cut by 3 bases, the J end by 3 bases, with 12 bases between. The CDR3 region has the DNA TGTGCCAGCAGTGAAGGGGCCCAGAACAATCAGCCCCAGCATTTT. Encoded protein: CASSEGAQNNQPQHF.

This clonotype has ten or more counts. DNA of the CDR3: TGTGCCAGCAGTCGTGATCCGGGAGCTGGTAATGAAAAACTGTTTTTT. Amino acids: CASSRDPGAGNEKLFF. The chain employs TRBV28 and TRBJ1-4; D remains ambiguous. CDR1 is MDHEN and CDR2 is SYDVKM in the germline V gene. The CDR3 sequence is 16 residues long. V was pared by 5 bases and J by 4 bases, with 17 bases between. The full variable domain, completed using reference TRBV28 and TRBJ1-4, is DVKVTQSSRYLVKRTGEKVFLECVQDMDHENMFWYRQDPGLGLRLIYFSYDVKMKEKGDIPEGYSVSREKKERFSLILESASTNQTSMYLCASSRDPGAGNEKLFFGSGTQLSVL.

This clonotype was picked up many times. The chain's CDR3 is CSARVGTTLQDTQYF. The CDR3 DNA reads TGCAGTGCTAGAGTCGGGACTACCCTACAAGATACGCAGTATTTT. V gene TRBV20-1 combines with J gene TRBJ2-3; 7 bases match TRBD2. CDR3 length: 15 amino acids. V lost 1 base and J lost 5; bases outside the gene matches: 9. CDR1 is DFQATT and CDR2 is SNEGSKA in the germline V gene (reference sequence).

This clonotype occurred many times. This CDR3 reads CASRLNRDTTF. CDR3 in DNA: TGCGCCAGCAGACTAAACCGGGACACTACCTTC. The genes are TRBV5-1 and TRBJ1-2; a possible D gene is TRBD1 (6 bases). The CDR3 is 11 residues long. Trimming pared 5 bases from V and 14 bases from J, leaving 16 bases between. Germline V gene sequence: CDR1 SGHRS, CDR2 YFSETQ.

This clonotype was detected a few times. The chain carries TRBV2 and TRBJ2-1, with 15 bases matching TRBD2. The CDR3 has 19 residues. CDR1 and CDR2 (germline): SNHLY, FYNNEI. The V segment lost 6 bases and the J segment 6 bases; nucleotides outside the gene matches: 15. The CDR3: CASRSTPGLAGGLLNEQFF. DNA for the CDR3: TGTGCCAGCAGATCCACACCGGGACTAGCGGGGGGTCTCCTCAATGAGCAGTTCTTC. The whole variable domain, remainder taken from reference TRBV2 and TRBJ2-1, is EPEVTQTPSHQVTQMGQEVILRCVPISNHLYFYWYRQILGQKVEFLVSFYNNEISEKSEIFDDQFSVERPDGSNFTLKIRSTKLEDSAMYFCASRSTPGLAGGLLNEQFFGPGTRLTVL.

This clonotype came up many times. V is TRBV7-3 and J is TRBJ2-1; TRBD2 matches 7 bases. Per the germline V gene, CDR1 is SGHTA and CDR2 is FQGTGA. V gave up 3 bases and J gave up 0 bases; unmatched junction bases: 5. This CDR3 has 16 amino acids. The CDR3 sequence: CASSLSGVSSYNEQFF. The CDR3 region has the DNA TGTGCCAGCAGCTTGAGCGGGGTGAGCTCCTACAATGAGCAGTTCTTC.

This clonotype was seen repeatedly, ten times or more. The V gene is TRBV7-8, the J gene TRBJ2-6; D possibly corresponds to TRBD1 (6 bases). This CDR3 spans 15 amino acids. The germline V and J ends were trimmed by 4 bases and 4 bases, with 11 bases remaining between them. Germline CDR1 and CDR2: SGHVS and FQNEAQ. The CDR3 region has the DNA TGTGCCAGCAGCTCTGGGACATCGGGGGCCAACGTCCTGACTTTC. The encoded protein is CASSSGTSGANVLTF.

Only a few counts were recorded for this clonotype. The chain carries TRBV29-1 and TRBJ2-3; 8 bases line up with TRBD2. The germline gives CDR1 SQVTM, CDR2 ANQGSEA. CDR3 size: 14 residues. V lost 5 bases and J lost 1; bases outside the gene matches: 5. This chain's CDR3 is CSVQRGLGTDTQYF. Written as DNA, the CDR3 is TGCAGCGTTCAGCGGGGGCTGGGCACAGATACGCAGTATTTT.

At least ten counts were recorded for this clonotype. The gene calls are TRBV2 and TRBJ1-5, with a tentative D call TRBD1 (6 bases). Looked up from germline, CDR1 is SNHLY and CDR2 is FYNNEI. V gave up 4 bases and J gave up 4 bases, with 11 bases separating them. This CDR3 is 14 amino acids long. The CDR3 reads CASSGGGWNQPQHF. The CDR3 DNA is TGTGCCAGCAGTGGAGGGGGTTGGAATCAGCCCCAGCATTTT. Full variable domain (rest looked up from reference TRBV2 and TRBJ1-5): EPEVTQTPSHQVTQMGQEVILRCVPISNHLYFYWYRQILGQKVEFLVSFYNNEISEKSEIFDDQFSVERPDGSNFTLKIRSTKLEDSAMYFCASSGGGWNQPQHFGDGTRLSIL.

This clonotype appeared many times. The J gene is TRBJ2-3, the V gene TRBV5-1; a weak D match, TRBD2 (7 bases). The V gene lost 6 bases and the J gene lost 9 bases, with 20 bases spanning the gap. This CDR3 comprises 14 residues. Germline CDR1 is SGHRS and CDR2 is YFSETQ. Here the CDR3 DNA reads TGCGCCAGCACCCCCCGGGGAGGGACAAGCACGCAGTATTTT. This sequence encodes CASTPRGGTSTQYF. Variable domain in full (rest from reference TRBV5-1 and TRBJ2-3): KAGVTQTPRYLIKTRGQQVTLSCSPISGHRSVSWYQQTPGQGLQFLFEYFSETQRNKGNFPGRFSGRQFSNSRSEMNVSTLELGDSALYLCASTPRGGTSTQYFGPGTRLTVL.

This clonotype was detected many times. The chain combines TRBV7-9 with TRBJ1-1; D might be TRBD1 (6 bases). The germline V and J ends were trimmed by 1 base and 1 base, with 10 bases remaining between them. The CDR3 spans 15 residues. Germline V gene data show CDR1 as SEHNR and CDR2 as FQNEAQ (reference sequence). This CDR3 is CASSLDGTKNTEAFF. CDR3 DNA sequence: TGTGCCAGCAGCTTAGATGGGACAAAGAACACTGAAGCTTTCTTT.

The chain has TRBV7-9 and TRBJ2-3; no definite D call. This CDR3 comprises 15 residues. Germline values: CDR1 SEHNR, CDR2 FQNEAQ (reference sequence). The V and J ends lost 3 bases and 2 bases respectively, with 12 bases between them. The CDR3 sequence is CASSFLDVPTDTQYF. CDR3 nucleotide sequence: TGTGCCAGCAGCTTTTTAGACGTACCCACAGATACGCAGTATTTT.